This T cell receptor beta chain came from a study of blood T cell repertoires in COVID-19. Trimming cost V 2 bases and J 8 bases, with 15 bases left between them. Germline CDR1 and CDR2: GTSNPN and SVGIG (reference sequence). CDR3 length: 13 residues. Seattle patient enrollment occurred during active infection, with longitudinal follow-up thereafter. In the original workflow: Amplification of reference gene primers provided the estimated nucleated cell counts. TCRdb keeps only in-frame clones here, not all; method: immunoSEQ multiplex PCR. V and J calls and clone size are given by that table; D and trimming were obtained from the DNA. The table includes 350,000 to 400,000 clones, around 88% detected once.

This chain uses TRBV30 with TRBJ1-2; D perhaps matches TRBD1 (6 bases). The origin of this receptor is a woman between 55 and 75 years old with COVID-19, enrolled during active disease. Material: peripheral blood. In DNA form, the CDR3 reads TGTGCCTGGAGTCTTAAGGGGGGGGGAGGCTACACCTTC. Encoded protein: CAWSLKGGGGYTF.